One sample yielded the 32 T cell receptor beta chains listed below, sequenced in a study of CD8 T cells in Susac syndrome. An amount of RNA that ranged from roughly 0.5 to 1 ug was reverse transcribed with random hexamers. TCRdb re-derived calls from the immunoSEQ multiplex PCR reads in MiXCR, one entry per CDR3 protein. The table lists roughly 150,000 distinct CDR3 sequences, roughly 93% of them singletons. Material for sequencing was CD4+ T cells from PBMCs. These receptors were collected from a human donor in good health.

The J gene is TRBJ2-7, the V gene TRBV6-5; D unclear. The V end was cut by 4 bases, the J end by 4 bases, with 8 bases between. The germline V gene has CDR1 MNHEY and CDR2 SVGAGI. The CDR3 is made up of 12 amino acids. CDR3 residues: CASSSPWYEQYF. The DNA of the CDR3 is TGTGCCAGCAGTTCCCCCTGGTACGAGCAGTACTTC.

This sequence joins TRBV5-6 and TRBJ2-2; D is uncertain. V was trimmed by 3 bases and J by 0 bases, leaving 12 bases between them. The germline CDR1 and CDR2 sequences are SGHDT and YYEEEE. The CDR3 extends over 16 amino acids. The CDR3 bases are TGTGCCAGCAGCTCCTTGGATTACTCGAACACCGGGGAGCTGTTTTTT. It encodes CASSSLDYSNTGELFF.

The CDR3 reads CATTTGVNTEAFF. For the CDR3, the DNA is TGTGCCACCACGACAGGGGTGAACACTGAAGCTTTCTTT. V is TRBV6-5 and J is TRBJ1-1; 8 bases agree with TRBD1. Germline CDR1 MNHEY, CDR2 SVGAGI. Trimming removed 10 bases from V and 0 bases from J; junction bases left unmatched: 4. This CDR3 has 13 residues.

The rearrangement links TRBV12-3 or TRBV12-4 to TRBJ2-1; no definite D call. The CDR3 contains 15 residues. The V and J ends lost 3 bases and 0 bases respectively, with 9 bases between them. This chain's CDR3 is CASSLSFSSYNEQFF. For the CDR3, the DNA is TGTGCCAGCAGTTTGTCGTTCAGCTCCTACAATGAGCAGTTCTTC.

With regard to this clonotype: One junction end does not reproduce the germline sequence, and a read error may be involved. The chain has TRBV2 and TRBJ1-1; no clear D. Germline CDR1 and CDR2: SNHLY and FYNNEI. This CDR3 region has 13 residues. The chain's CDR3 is CASGELMNTEAFF. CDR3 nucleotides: TGTGCCAGCGGTGAGCTCATGAACACTGAAGCTTTCTTT.

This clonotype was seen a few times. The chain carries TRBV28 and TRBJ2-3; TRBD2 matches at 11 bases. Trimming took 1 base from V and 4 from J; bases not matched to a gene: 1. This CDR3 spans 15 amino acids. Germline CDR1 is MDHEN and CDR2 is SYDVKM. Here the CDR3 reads CASSLLAGGADTQYF. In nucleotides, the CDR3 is TGTGCCAGCAGTTTATTAGCGGGGGGGGCAGATACGCAGTATTTT.

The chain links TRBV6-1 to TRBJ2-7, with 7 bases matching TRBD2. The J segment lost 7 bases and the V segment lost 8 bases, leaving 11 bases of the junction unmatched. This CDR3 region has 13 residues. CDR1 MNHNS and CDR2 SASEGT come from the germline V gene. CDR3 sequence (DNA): TGTGCCAGCCTCCGGGGAGGGGCGCTTGAGCAGTACTTC. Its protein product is CASLRGGALEQYF.

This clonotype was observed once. In DNA form, the CDR3 reads TGTGCCAGCAGTGGCCCAGCGGGGGCCACCGGGGAGCTGTTTTTT. This sequence encodes CASSGPAGATGELFF. This chain uses TRBV2 with TRBJ2-2, with TRBD2 matching over 8 bases. The CDR3 has 15 residues. Germline assignment: CDR1 SNHLY and CDR2 FYNNEI. The V gene end was trimmed by 4 bases and the J gene end by 4 bases; junction bases not matched to a gene: 5.

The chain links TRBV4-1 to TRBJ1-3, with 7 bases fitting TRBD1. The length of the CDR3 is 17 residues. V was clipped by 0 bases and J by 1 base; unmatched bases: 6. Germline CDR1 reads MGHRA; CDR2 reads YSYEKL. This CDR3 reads CASSQDLRTGSGNTIYF. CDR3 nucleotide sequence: TGCGCCAGCAGCCAAGACCTCCGGACAGGTTCTGGAAACACCATATATTTT.

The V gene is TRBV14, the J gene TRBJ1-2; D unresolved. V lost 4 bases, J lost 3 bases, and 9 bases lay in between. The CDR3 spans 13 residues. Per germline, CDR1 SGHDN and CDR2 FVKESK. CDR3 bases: TGTGCCAGCAGCCCACTGACGGACTATGGCTACACCTTC. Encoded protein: CASSPLTDYGYTF.

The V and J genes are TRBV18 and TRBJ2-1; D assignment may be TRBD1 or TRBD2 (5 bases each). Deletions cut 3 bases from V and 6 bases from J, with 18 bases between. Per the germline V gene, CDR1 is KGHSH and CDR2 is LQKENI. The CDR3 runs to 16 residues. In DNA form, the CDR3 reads TGTGCCAGCTCACCGAGAGCCGGGACGGAACTCAATGAGCAGTTCTTC. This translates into CASSPRAGTELNEQFF.

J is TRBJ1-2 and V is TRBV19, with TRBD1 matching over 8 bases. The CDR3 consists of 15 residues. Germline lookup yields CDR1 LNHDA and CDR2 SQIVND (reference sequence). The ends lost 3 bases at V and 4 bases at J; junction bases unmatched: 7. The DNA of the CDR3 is TGTGCCAGTAGTATCCACAGGGGGAACGTCTATGGCTACACCTTC. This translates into CASSIHRGNVYGYTF.

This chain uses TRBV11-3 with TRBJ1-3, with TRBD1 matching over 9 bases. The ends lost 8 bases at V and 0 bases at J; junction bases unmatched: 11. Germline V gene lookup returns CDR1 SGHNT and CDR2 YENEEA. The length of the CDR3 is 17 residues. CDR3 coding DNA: TGTGCCAGCGGTTCCCCTTCGACAGGGGGCTCTGGAAACACCATATATTTT. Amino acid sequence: CASGSPSTGGSGNTIYF.

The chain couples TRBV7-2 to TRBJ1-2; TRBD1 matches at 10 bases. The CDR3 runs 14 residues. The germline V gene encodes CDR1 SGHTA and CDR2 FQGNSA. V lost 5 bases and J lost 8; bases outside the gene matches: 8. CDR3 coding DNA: TGTGCCAGCAGCACGGCGGACAGGGGGGGCGGCTACACCTTC. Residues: CASSTADRGGGYTF.

CDR3 sequence: CASSPWTGASQNIQYF. CDR3 nucleotide sequence: TGTGCCAGCAGCCCCTGGACAGGAGCCTCCCAAAACATTCAGTACTTC. V gene TRBV5-4 combines with J gene TRBJ2-4; 7 bases are shared with TRBD1. The CDR3 length is 16 residues. With 4 bases clipped from V and 5 bases from J, the junction kept 12 bases outside the gene matches. CDR1 SGHNT and CDR2 YYREEE come from the germline V gene (reference sequence).

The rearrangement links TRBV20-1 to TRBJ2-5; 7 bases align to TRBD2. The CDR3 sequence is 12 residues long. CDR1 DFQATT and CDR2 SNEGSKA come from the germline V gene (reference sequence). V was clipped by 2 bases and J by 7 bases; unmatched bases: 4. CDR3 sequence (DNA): TGCAGTGCTAGATCCCCTAGCGGGACCCAGTACTTC. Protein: CSARSPSGTQYF.

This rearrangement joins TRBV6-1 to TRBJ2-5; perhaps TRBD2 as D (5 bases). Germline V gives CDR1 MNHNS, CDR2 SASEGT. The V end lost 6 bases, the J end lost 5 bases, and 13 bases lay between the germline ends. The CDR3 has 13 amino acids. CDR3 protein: CASSGVPRETQYF. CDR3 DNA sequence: TGTGCCAGCAGCGGGGTGCCGAGGGAGACCCAGTACTTC.

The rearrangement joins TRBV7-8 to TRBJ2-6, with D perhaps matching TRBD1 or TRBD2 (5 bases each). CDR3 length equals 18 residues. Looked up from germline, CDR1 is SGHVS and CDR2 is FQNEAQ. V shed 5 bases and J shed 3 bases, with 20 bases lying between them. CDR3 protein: CASSARLGTEFGANVLTF. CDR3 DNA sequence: TGTGCCAGCAGCGCTCGATTAGGGACCGAATTTGGGGCCAACGTCCTGACTTTC. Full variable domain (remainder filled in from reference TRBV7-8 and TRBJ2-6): GAGVSQSPRYKVAKRGQDVALRCDPISGHVSLFWYQQALGQGPEFLTYFQNEAQLDKSGLPSDRFFAERPEGSVSTLKIQRTQQEDSAVYLCASSARLGTEFGANVLTFGAGSRLTVL.

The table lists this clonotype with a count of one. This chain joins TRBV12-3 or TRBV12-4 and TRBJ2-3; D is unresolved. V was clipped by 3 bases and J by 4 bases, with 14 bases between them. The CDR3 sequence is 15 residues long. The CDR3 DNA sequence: TGTGCCAGCAGTTTTGGGAACGGCCGTTCAGATACGCAGTATTTT. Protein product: CASSFGNGRSDTQYF.

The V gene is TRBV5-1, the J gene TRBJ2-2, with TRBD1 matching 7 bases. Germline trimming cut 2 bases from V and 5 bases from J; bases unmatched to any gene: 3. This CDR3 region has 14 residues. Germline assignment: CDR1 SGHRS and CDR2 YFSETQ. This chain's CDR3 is CASSLAQGTGELFF. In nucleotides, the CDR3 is TGCGCCAGCAGCTTAGCACAGGGGACCGGGGAGCTGTTTTTT.

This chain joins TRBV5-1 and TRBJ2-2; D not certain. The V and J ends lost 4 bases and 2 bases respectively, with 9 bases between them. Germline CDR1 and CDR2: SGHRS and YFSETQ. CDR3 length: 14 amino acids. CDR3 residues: CASSPVGNTGELFF. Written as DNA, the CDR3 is TGCGCCAGCAGCCCCGTAGGTAACACCGGGGAGCTGTTTTTT.

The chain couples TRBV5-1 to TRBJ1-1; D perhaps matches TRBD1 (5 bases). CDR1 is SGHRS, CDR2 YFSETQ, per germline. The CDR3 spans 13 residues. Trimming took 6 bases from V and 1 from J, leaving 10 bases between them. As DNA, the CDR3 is TGCGCCAGCAACTCAGGACAGAACACTGAAGCTTTCTTT. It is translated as CASNSGQNTEAFF.

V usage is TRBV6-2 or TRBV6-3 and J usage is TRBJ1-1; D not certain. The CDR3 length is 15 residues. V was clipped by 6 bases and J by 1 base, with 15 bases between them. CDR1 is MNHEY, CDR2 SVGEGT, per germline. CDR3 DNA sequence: TGTGCCAGCAGACCTGGTGTTGCGTCGAACACTGAAGCTTTCTTT. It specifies CASRPGVASNTEAFF.

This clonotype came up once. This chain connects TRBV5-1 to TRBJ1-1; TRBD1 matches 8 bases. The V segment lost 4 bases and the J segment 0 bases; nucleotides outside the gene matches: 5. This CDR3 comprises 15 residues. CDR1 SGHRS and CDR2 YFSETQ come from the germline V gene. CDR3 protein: CASSRTGTMNTEAFF. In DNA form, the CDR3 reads TGCGCCAGCAGCCGGACAGGGACTATGAACACTGAAGCTTTCTTT. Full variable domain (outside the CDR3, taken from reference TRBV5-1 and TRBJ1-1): KAGVTQTPRYLIKTRGQQVTLSCSPISGHRSVSWYQQTPGQGLQFLFEYFSETQRNKGNFPGRFSGRQFSNSRSEMNVSTLELGDSALYLCASSRTGTMNTEAFFGQGTRLTVV.

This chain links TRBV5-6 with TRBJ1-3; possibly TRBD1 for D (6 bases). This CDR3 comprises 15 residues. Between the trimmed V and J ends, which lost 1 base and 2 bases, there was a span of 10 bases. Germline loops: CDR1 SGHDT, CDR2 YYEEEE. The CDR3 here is CASSLQGQAGNTIYF. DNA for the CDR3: TGTGCCAGCAGCTTGCAGGGACAAGCTGGAAACACCATATATTTT.

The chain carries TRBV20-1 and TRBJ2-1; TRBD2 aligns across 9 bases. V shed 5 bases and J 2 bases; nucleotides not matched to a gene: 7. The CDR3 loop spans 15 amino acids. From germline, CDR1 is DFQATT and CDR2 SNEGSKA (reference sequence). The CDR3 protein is CSAGISGGAYNEQFF. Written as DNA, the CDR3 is TGCAGTGCTGGGATTAGCGGGGGAGCCTACAATGAGCAGTTCTTC.

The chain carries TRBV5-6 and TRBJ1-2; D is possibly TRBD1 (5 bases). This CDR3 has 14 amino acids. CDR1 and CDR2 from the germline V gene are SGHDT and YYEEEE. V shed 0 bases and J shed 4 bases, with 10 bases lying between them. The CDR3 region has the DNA TGTGCCAGCAGCTTGGGATACCAGGGCTATGGCTACACCTTC. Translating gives CASSLGYQGYGYTF.

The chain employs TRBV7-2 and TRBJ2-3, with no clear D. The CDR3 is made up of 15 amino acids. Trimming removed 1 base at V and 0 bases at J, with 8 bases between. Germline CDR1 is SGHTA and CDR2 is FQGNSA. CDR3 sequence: CASSLGRPSTDTQYF. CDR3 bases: TGTGCCAGCAGCTTAGGCAGACCTAGCACAGATACGCAGTATTTT. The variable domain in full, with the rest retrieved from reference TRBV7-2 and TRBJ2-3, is GAGVSQSPSNKVTEKGKDVELRCDPISGHTALYWYRQSLGQGLEFLIYFQGNSAPDKSGLPSDRFSAERTGGSVSTLTIQRTQQEDSAVYLCASSLGRPSTDTQYFGPGTRLTVL.

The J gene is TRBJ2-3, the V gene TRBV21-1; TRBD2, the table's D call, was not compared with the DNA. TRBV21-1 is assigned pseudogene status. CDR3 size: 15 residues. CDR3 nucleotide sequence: TGTGCCAGCAGCAAAAGGACTAGCAGCACAGATACGCAGTATTTT. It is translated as CASSKRTSSTDTQYF.

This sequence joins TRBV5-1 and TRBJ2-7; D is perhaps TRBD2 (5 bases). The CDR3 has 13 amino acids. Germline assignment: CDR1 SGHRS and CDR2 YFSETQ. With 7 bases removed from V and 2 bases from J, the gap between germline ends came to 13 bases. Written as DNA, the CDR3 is TGCGCCAGCGCCGGGGATGGGGCCTACGAGCAGTACTTC. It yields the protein CASAGDGAYEQYF.

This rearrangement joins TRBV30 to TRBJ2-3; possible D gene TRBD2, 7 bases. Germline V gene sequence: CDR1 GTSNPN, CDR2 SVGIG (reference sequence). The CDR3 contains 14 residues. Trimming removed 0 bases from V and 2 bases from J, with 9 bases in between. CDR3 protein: CAWSVGGATDTQYF. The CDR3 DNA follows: TGTGCCTGGAGTGTGGGGGGGGCCACAGATACGCAGTATTTT.

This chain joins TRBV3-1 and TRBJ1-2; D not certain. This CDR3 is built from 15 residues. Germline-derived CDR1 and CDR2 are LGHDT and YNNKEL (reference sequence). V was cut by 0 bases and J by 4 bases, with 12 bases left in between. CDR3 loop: CASSQEGIPSYGYTF. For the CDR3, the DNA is TGTGCCAGCAGCCAAGAGGGCATTCCGTCCTATGGCTACACCTTC.